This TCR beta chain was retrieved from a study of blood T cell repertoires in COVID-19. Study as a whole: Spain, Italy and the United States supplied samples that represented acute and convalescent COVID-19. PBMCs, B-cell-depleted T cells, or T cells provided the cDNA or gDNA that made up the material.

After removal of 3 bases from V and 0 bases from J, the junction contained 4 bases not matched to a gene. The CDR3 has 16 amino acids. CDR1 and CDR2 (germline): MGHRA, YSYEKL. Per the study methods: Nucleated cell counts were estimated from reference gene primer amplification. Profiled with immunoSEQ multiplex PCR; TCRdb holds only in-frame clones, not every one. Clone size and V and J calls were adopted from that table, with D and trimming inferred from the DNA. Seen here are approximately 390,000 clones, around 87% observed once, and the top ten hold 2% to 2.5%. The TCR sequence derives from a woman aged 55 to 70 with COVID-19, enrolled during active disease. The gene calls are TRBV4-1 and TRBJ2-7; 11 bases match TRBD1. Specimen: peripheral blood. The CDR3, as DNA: TGCGCCAGCAGCCACCCGGACAGGGGGCTCTCCTACGAGCAGTACTTC. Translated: CASSHPDRGLSYEQYF.